This TCR beta chain was identified during a study of tumor and adjacent non-tumor tissue in lung cancer. Study-wide background: The patients, roughly 10 men and about five women, were about 31 to 80 with stage I to III disease. The study's findings and limits: Significantly higher TCR diversity was found in tumor than normal lung. Higher tumor TCR diversity was associated with shorter survival.

This clonotype was recorded once. Its antigen remains unidentified. A junction end diverges from the germline sequence, so it may reflect a read error. This sample's RNA came from whole unsorted tissue. The germline V gene encodes CDR1 MGHRA and CDR2 YSYEKL. The CDR3 is 15 residues long. TCRbeta libraries were built with three rounds of nested PCR, modified from ARM-PCR. TCRdb itself ran the multiplex PCR reads through MiXCR, one entry per CDR3 protein. The sample lists 89,000 or so distinct CDR3 sequences, roughly three fifths occurring once. The chain is built from TRBV4-1 and TRBJ1-2, with no clear D. The receptor comes from a man in his sixties or seventies with non-small cell lung cancer. Source material: lung tumor tissue. CDR3 nucleotide sequence: TGCGTCAGCAGCCAAGATCGGCAGTGGGCGGGAGGCTACACCTTC. It codes for CVSSQDRQWAGGYTF.